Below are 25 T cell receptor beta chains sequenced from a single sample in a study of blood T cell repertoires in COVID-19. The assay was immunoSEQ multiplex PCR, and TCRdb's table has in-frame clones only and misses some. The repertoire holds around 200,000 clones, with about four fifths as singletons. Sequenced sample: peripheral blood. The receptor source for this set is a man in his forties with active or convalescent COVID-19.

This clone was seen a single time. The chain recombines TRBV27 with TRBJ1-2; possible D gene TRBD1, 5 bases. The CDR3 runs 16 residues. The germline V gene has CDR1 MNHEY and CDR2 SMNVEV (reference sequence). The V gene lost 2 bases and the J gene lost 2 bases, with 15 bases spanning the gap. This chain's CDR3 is CASSLVFADSNYGYTF. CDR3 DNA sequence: TGTGCCAGCAGTTTAGTCTTCGCCGACAGCAACTATGGCTACACCTTC.

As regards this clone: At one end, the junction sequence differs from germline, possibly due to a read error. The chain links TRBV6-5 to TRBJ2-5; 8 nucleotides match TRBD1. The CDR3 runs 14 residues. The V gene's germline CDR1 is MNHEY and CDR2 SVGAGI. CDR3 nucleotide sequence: TGTGCCAGCAGTGACTCAGGGGGCGGAAAGACCCAGTACTTC. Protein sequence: CASSDSGGGKTQYF.

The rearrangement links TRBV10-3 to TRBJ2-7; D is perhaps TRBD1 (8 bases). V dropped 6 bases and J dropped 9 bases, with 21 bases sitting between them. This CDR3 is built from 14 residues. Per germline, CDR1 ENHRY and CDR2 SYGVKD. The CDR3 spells CAIRPTGDYEVQYF. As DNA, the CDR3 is TGTGCCATCAGACCGACAGGGGACTACGAAGTGCAGTACTTC.

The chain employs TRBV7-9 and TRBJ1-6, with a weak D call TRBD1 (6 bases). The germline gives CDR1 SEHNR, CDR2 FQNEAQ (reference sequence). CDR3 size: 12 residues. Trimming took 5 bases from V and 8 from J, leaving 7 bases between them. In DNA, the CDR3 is TGTGCCAGCAGCAACAGGGATTCACCCCTCCACTTT. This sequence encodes CASSNRDSPLHF.

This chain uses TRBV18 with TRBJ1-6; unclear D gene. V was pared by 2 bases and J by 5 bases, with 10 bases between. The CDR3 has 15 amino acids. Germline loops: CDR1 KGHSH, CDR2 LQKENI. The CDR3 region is CASSPSGDDNSPLHF. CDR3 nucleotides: TGTGCCAGCTCACCATCAGGTGACGATAATTCACCCCTCCACTTT.

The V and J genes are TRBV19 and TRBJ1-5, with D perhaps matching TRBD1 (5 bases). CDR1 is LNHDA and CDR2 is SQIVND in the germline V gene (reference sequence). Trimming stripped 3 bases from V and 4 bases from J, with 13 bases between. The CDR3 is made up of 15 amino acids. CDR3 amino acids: CASSIGQIGNQPQHF. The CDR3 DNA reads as TGTGCCAGTAGTATTGGACAAATTGGGAATCAGCCCCAGCATTTT.

In DNA form, the CDR3 reads TGTGCCAGTAGTATGCTTTCAGCGGGAGGGGACAATGAGCAGTTCTTC. Residues: CASSMLSAGGDNEQFF. The rearrangement uses TRBV19 and TRBJ2-1, with 10 bases lining up with TRBD2. Germline V gene sequence: CDR1 LNHDA, CDR2 SQIVND (reference sequence). This CDR3 region has 16 residues. V was clipped by 3 bases and J by 5 bases; unmatched bases: 7.

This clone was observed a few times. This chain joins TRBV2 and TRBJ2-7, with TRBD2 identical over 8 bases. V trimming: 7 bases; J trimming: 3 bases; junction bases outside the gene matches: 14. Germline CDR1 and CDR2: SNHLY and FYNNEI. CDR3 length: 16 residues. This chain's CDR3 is CASTWNRAGDLYEQYF. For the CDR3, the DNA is TGTGCCAGCACGTGGAACCGAGCGGGAGATCTCTACGAGCAGTACTTC.

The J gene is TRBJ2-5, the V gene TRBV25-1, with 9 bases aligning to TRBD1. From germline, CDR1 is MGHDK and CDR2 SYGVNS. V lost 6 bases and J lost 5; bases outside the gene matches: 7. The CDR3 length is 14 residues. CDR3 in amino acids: CASRGTGIMETQYF. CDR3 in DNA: TGTGCCAGCAGGGGGACAGGGATTATGGAGACCCAGTACTTC.

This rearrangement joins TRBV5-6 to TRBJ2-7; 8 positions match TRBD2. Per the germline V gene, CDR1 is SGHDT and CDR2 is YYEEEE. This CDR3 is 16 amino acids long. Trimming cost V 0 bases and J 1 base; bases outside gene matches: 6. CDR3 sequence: CASSLVTSAKSYEQYF. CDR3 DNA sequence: TGTGCCAGCAGCTTGGTGACTAGCGCCAAGTCCTACGAGCAGTACTTC.

The CDR3 DNA is TGCAGCGTTCGTAAAGGGGGGGAGGCAGGAGGCTACACCTTC. This gives the protein CSVRKGGEAGGYTF. The chain links TRBV29-1 to TRBJ1-2; tentative D call: TRBD1 (6 bases). From germline, CDR1 is SQVTM and CDR2 ANQGSEA. The V end was cut by 5 bases, the J end by 8 bases, with 21 bases between. CDR3 length: 14 amino acids.

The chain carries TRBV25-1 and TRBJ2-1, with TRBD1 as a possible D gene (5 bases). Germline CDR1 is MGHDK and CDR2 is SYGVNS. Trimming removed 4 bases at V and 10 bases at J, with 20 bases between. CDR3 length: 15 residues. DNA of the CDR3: TGTGCCAGCAGTGGGCCCTATCAGGGCTCAGGAGAGCAGTTCTTC. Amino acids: CASSGPYQGSGEQFF.

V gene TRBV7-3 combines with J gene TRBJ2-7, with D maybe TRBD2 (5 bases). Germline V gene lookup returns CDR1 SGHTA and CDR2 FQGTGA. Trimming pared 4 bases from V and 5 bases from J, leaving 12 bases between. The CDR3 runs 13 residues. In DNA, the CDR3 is TGTGCCAGCAGCTCCCCGGTCGGGAACGAGCAGTACTTC. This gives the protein CASSSPVGNEQYF.

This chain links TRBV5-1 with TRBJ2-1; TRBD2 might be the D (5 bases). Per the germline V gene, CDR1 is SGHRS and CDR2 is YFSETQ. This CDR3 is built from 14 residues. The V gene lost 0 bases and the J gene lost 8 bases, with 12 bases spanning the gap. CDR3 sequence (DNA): TGCGCCAGCAGCTTGGGGACCCTCGGGGATGAGCAGTTCTTC. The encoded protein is CASSLGTLGDEQFF.

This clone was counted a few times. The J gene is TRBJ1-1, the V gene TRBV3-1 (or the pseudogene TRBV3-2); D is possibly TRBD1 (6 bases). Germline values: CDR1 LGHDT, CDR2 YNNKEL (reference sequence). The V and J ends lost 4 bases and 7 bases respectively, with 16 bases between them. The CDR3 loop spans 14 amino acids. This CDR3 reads CASSRQQGPHEAFF. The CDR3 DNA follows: TGTGCCAGCAGCCGACAACAGGGCCCTCATGAAGCTTTCTTT.

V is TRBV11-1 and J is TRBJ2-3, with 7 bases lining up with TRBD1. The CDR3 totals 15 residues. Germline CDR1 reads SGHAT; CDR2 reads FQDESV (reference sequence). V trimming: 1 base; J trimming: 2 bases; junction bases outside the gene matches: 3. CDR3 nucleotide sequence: TGTGCCAGCAGCTTAGTAGACAGGGACACAGATACGCAGTATTTT. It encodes CASSLVDRDTDTQYF.

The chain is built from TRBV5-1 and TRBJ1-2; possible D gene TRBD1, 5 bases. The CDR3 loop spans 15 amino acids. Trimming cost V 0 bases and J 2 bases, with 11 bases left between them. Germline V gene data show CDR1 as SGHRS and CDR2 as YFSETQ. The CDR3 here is CASSLEAGTNYGYTF. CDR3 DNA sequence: TGCGCCAGCAGCTTGGAAGCGGGGACCAACTATGGCTACACCTTC.

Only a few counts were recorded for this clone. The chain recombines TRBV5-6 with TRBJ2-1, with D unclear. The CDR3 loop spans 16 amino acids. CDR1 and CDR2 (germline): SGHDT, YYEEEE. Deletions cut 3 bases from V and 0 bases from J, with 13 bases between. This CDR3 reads CASSSFLESSYNEQFF. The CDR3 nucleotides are TGTGCCAGCAGCTCCTTCCTAGAGAGCTCCTACAATGAGCAGTTCTTC.

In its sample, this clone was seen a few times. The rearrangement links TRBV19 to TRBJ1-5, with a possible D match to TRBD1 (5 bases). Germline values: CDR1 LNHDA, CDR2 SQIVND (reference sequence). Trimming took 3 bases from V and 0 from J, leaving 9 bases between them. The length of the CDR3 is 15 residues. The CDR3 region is CASSIKGVSNQPQHF. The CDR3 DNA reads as TGTGCCAGTAGTATTAAAGGGGTTAGCAATCAGCCCCAGCATTTT.

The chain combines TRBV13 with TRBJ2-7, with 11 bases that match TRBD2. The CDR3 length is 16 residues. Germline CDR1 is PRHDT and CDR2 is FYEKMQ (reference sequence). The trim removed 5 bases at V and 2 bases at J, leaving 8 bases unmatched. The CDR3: CASSPDSGRAPYEQYF. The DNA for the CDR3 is TGTGCCAGCAGCCCAGATAGCGGGAGGGCCCCCTACGAGCAGTACTTC.

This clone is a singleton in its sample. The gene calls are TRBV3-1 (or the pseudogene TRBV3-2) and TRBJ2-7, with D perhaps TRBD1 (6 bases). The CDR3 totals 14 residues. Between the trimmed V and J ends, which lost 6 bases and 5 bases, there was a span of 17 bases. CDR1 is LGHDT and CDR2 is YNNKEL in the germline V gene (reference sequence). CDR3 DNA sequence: TGTGCCAGCAGAAGAACAGGGATTTCCCACGAGCAGTACTTC. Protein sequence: CASRRTGISHEQYF.

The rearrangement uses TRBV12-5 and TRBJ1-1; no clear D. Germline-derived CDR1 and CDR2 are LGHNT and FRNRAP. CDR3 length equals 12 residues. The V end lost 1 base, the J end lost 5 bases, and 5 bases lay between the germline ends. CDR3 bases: TGTGCTAGTGGTTTGGGGAGTACTGAAGCTTTCTTT. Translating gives CASGLGSTEAFF.

CDR3 DNA sequence: TGTGCCACCAGCACCAGGGTCGGCGAGCAGTACTTC. This gives the protein CATSTRVGEQYF. The gene calls are TRBV15 and TRBJ2-7; TRBD1 might be the D (5 bases). Deletions cut 4 bases from V and 6 bases from J, with 10 bases between. Germline loops: CDR1 LNHNV, CDR2 YYDKDF (reference sequence). The CDR3 length is 12 residues. Together with reference TRBV15 and TRBJ2-7, the CDR3 gives the full variable domain: DAMVIQNPRYQVTQFGKPVTLSCSQTLNHNVMYWYQQKSSQAPKLLFHYYDKDFNNEADTPDNFQSRRPNTSFCFLDIRSPGLGDTAMYLCATSTRVGEQYFGPGTRLTVT.

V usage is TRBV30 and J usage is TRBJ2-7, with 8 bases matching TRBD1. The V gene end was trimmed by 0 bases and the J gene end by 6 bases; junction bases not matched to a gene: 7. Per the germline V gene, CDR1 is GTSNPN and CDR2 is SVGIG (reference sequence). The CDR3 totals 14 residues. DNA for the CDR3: TGTGCCTGGAGTGTGGACAGGGTTTCCCCCGAGCAGTACTTC. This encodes CAWSVDRVSPEQYF.

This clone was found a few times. CDR3 loop: CASSNAGRPTQETQYF. DNA for the CDR3: TGTGCCAGTAGTAACGCGGGCAGGCCAACCCAAGAGACCCAGTACTTC. This chain joins TRBV19 and TRBJ2-5; D perhaps matches TRBD2 (5 bases). Trimming took 4 bases from V and 1 from J, leaving 16 bases between them. The CDR3 length is 16 residues. Looked up from germline, CDR1 is LNHDA and CDR2 is SQIVND (reference sequence).